This entry concerns a single TCR beta chain. Its target is unknown. Data came from immunoSEQ multiplex PCR; TCRdb stores just in-frame clones and leaves some out. The sample totals about 140,000 clones. This CDR3 spans 14 amino acids. Germline CDR1 SEHNR, CDR2 FQNEAQ (reference sequence). The ends were cut back, 1 base at V and 1 base at J, with 7 bases in the middle. The data are from a study of T cell responses to AZD1222 COVID-19 vaccine. Findings and caveats of the study: Repertoire sampling occurred only after the peak T cell response. White British people made up most donors, females outnumbered males, and clonal diversity was possibly underestimated. Only a handful of individuals given AZD1222 were seropositive at baseline.

The sample taken for sequencing was peripheral blood. The rearrangement links TRBV7-9 to TRBJ1-1, with D possibly matching TRBD1 (5 bases). The clonotype comes from an adult in good health. In DNA, the CDR3 is TGTGCCAGCAGCTTAGACGGGGGGAACACTGAAGCTTTCTTT. The encoded protein is CASSLDGGNTEAFF.